This T cell receptor beta chain was documented in a study of blood T cell repertoires in COVID-19. Across the study: Acute and convalescent COVID-19 samples came from the United States, Italy and Spain.

As handled by the study authors: The authors estimated nucleated cell counts from reference gene primer amplification. Data came from immunoSEQ multiplex PCR; TCRdb stores just in-frame clones and leaves some out. V and J calls and clone size come straight from that table; D and trimming were deduced from the DNA. The sample has around 140,000 clones, roughly 84% seen once. CDR1 and CDR2 (germline): SGDLS, YYNGEE. Trimming removed 0 bases from V and 4 bases from J; junction bases left unmatched: 10. This CDR3 spans 17 amino acids. This chain uses TRBV9 with TRBJ2-3, with 8 bases lining up with TRBD2. The sample consisted of peripheral blood. The TCR was taken from a woman between 55 and 75 years old with acute or convalescent COVID-19. CDR3 amino acids: CASSVERGRGGADTQYF. The DNA of the CDR3 is TGTGCCAGCAGCGTAGAGCGAGGTCGGGGGGGAGCAGATACGCAGTATTTT.